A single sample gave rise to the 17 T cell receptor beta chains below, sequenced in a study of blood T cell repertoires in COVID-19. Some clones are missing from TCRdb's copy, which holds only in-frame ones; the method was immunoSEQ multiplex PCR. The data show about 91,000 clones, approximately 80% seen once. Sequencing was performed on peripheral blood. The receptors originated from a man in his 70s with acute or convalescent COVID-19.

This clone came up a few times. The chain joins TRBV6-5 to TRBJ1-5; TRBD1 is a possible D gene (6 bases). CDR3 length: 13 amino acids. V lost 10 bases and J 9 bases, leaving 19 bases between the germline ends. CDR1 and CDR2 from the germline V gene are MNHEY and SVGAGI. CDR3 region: CATSDSGLGPQHF. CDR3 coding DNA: TGTGCCACCTCGGACAGTGGACTCGGGCCCCAGCATTTT.

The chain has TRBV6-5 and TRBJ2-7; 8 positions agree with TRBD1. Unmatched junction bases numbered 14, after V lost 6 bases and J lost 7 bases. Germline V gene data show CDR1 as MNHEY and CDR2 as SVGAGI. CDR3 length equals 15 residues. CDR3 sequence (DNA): TGTGCCAGCAGCCTGACAGGGGCTACCTTAAGGGAGCAGTACGTC. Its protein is CASSLTGATLREQYV.

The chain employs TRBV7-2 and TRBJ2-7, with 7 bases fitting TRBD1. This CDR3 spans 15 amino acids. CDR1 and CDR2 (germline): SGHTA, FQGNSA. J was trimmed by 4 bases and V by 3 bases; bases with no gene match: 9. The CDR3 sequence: CASSLGPGQIYEQYF. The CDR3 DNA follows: TGTGCCAGCAGCTTGGGACCGGGACAGATATACGAGCAGTACTTC.

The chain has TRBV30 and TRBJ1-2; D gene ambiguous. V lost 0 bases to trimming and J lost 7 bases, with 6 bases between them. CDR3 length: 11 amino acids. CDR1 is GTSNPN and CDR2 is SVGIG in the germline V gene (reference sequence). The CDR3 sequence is CAWSVLRGYTF. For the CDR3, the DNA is TGTGCCTGGAGTGTACTTCGTGGCTACACCTTC.

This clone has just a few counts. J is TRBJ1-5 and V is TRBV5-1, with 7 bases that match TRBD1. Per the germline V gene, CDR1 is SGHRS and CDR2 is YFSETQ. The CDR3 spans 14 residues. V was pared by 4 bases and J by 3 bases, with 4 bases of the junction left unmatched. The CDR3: CASSPGTDNQPQHF. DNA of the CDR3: TGCGCCAGCAGCCCCGGGACAGACAATCAGCCCCAGCATTTT.

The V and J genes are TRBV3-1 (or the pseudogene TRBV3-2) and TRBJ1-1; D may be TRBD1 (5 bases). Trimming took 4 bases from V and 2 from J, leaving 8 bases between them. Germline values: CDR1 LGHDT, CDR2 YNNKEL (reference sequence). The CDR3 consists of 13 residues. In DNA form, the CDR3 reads TGTGCCAGCAGCCCGACAGTTAACACTGAAGCTTTCTTT. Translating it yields CASSPTVNTEAFF.

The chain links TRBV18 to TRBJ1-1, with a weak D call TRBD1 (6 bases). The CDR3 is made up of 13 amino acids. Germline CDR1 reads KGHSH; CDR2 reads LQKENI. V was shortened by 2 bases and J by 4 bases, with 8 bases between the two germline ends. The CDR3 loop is CASSPIRGTEAFF. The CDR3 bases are TGTGCCAGCTCACCAATCAGGGGCACTGAAGCTTTCTTT.

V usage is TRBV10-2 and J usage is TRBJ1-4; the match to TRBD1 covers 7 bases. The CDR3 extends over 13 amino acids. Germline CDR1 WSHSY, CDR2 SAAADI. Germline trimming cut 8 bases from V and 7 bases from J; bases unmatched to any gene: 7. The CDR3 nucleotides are TGCGCCAGCCAGGACAGGAGATTTGAAAAACTGTTTTTT. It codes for CASQDRRFEKLFF.

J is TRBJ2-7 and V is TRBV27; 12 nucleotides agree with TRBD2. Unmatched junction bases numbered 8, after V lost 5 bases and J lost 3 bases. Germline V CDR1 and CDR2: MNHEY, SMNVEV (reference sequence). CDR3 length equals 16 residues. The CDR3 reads CASSVLAGGTHYEQYF. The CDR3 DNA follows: TGTGCCAGCAGTGTGCTAGCGGGAGGGACCCACTACGAGCAGTACTTC.

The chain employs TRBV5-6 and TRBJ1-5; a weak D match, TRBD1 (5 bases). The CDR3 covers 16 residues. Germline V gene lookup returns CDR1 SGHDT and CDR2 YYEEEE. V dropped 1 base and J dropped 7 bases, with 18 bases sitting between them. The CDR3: CASSLSGGAIGQPQHF. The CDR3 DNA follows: TGTGCCAGCAGCTTGTCCGGTGGGGCAATCGGGCAGCCCCAGCATTTT.

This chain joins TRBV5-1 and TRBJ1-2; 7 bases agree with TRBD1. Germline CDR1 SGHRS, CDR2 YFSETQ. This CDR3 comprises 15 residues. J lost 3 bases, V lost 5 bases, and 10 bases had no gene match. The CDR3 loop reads CASSQGGAVDYGYTF. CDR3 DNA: TGCGCCAGCAGTCAGGGGGGCGCCGTTGACTATGGCTACACCTTC.

The CDR3 DNA is TGTGCCAGCAGTTTATCCGGAGGTCAGCCCCAGCATTTT. Translation gives CASSLSGGQPQHF. The chain recombines TRBV12-3 or TRBV12-4 with TRBJ1-5; D is undetermined. Between the trimmed V and J ends, which lost 2 bases and 6 bases, there was a span of 8 bases. This CDR3 is built from 13 residues.

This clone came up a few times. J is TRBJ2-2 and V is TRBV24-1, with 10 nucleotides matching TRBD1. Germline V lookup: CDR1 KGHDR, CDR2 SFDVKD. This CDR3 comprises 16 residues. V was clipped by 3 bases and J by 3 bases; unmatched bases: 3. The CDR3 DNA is TGTGCCACCAGTGATCCTGGACAGGGGGACACCGGGGAGCTGTTTTTT. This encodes CATSDPGQGDTGELFF.

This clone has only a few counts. As DNA, the CDR3 is TGTGCCAGCAGCTTAGCCGGGACAGGGTTTAGGGCCACCGGGGAGCTGTTTTTT. Translated, it gives CASSLAGTGFRATGELFF. The rearrangement uses TRBV7-8 and TRBJ2-2; 9 bases are a match to TRBD1. V lost 0 bases, J lost 4 bases, and 9 bases stayed unmatched. CDR1 and CDR2 (germline): SGHVS, FQNEAQ. The CDR3 extends over 18 amino acids.

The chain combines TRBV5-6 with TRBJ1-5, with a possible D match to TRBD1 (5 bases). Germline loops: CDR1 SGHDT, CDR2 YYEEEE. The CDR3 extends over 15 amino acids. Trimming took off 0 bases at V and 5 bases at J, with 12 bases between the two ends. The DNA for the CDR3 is TGTGCCAGCAGCTTGGCGCAGGGTATCGATCAGCCCCAGCATTTT. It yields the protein CASSLAQGIDQPQHF. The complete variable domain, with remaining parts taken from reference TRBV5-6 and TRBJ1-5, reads DAGVTQSPTHLIKTRGQQVTLRCSPKSGHDTVSWYQQALGQGPQFIFQYYEEEERQRGNFPDRFSGHQFPNYSSELNVNALLLGDSALYLCASSLAQGIDQPQHFGDGTRLSIL.

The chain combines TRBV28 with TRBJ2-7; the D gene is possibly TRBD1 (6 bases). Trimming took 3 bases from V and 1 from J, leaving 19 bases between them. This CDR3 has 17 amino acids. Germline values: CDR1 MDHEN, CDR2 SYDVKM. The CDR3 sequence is CASSFYYYPDSSYEQYF. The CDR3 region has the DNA TGTGCCAGCAGTTTTTACTACTACCCGGACAGTTCCTACGAGCAGTACTTC.

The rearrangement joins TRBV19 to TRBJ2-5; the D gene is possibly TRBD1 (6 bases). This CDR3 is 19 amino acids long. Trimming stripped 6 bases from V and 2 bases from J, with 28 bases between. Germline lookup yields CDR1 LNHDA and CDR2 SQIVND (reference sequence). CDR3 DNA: TGTGCCAGTAGGAGAAAGGGACACAAAATATCTCAGGGACAAGAGACCCAGTACTTC. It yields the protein CASRRKGHKISQGQETQYF. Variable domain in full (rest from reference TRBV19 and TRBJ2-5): DGGITQSPKYLFRKEGQNVTLSCEQNLNHDAMYWYRQDPGQGLRLIYYSQIVNDFQKGDIAEGYSVSREKKESFPLTVTSAQKNPTAFYLCASRRKGHKISQGQETQYFGPGTRLLVL.